These 2 T cell receptor beta chains originate from one sample sequenced in a study of cytomegalovirus exposure and HLA in healthy donors. Primers: 60 Vbeta forward and 13 Jbeta reverse. TCRdb's table, derived via immunoSEQ multiplex PCR, lists solely in-frame clones and lacks some. Of under 200,000 clones in the sample, roughly 77% were seen once. Sequences were obtained from PBMCs. The receptors come from a woman between 40 and 50 years old in good health and CMV-seropositive.

This clone was picked up a small number of times. The V and J genes are TRBV19 and TRBJ2-1, with 9 bases fitting TRBD2. From germline, CDR1 is LNHDA and CDR2 SQIVND (reference sequence). V lost 5 bases to trimming and J lost 4 bases; unmatched junction nucleotides: 9. The CDR3 totals 16 residues. CDR3 DNA: TGTGCCAGTAGTTGGGCTAGCGGGGACCTTTACAATGAGCAGTTCTTC. Amino acid sequence: CASSWASGDLYNEQFF.

This clone appeared once. V is TRBV5-1 and J is TRBJ2-5; 8 positions agree with TRBD1. The germline gives CDR1 SGHRS, CDR2 YFSETQ. This CDR3 has 14 amino acids. Trimming took 3 bases from V and 5 from J; bases not matched to a gene: 6. DNA of the CDR3: TGCGCCAGCAGCTACAGGGGGAGCGATGAGACCCAGTACTTC. This codes for CASSYRGSDETQYF.